The 5 T cell receptor beta chains below come from one sample, sequenced in a study of blood T cell repertoires in COVID-19. Produced via immunoSEQ multiplex PCR; TCRdb's table is partial and in-frame only. The sample has around 71,000 clones, about 80% seen once. Sequenced material: peripheral blood. Receptor source: a man in his 70s with acute or convalescent COVID-19.

The chain carries TRBV2 and TRBJ2-1; 11 bases are a match to TRBD2. V gave up 4 bases and J gave up 2 bases; unmatched junction bases: 7. This CDR3 is built from 17 residues. Germline V gene data show CDR1 as SNHLY and CDR2 as FYNNEI. The CDR3, as DNA: TGTGCCAGCAGTGGGCTAGCGGGGGGTCACGCCTACAATGAGCAGTTCTTC. This encodes CASSGLAGGHAYNEQFF.

This clone was counted between two and nine times. This sequence joins TRBV5-1 and TRBJ2-7; 11 bases map to TRBD2. The germline V gene encodes CDR1 SGHRS and CDR2 YFSETQ. Trimming at V came to 4 bases and at J to 3 bases, leaving 3 bases not matched to a gene. The length of the CDR3 is 14 residues. CDR3 sequence: CASSLGLADYEQYF. For the CDR3, the DNA is TGCGCCAGCAGCCTGGGACTAGCGGACTACGAGCAGTACTTC.

The gene calls are TRBV6-5 and TRBJ1-4, with 9 bases identical to TRBD1. Germline V gene sequence: CDR1 MNHEY, CDR2 SVGAGI. J was trimmed by 8 bases and V by 6 bases; bases with no gene match: 10. The CDR3 consists of 15 residues. As DNA, the CDR3 is TGTGCCAGCAGGCCTACAGGGGGCTCTGGAGAAAAACTGTTTTTT. Translating gives CASRPTGGSGEKLFF.

This sequence joins TRBV27 and TRBJ2-7; 12 nucleotides agree with TRBD1. The V gene's germline CDR1 is MNHEY and CDR2 SMNVEV (reference sequence). The CDR3 length is 17 residues. V gave up 5 bases and J gave up 2 bases; unmatched junction bases: 10. CDR3 protein: CASSREGGTGGPYEQYF. CDR3 bases: TGTGCCAGCAGTAGGGAGGGAGGGACAGGGGGCCCCTACGAGCAGTACTTC.

This chain joins TRBV27 and TRBJ2-2; the D gene is possibly TRBD1 (6 bases). The V and J ends lost 5 bases and 6 bases respectively, with 13 bases between them. Germline loops: CDR1 MNHEY, CDR2 SMNVEV (reference sequence). This CDR3 has 14 residues. This CDR3 reads CASSPVTGSGELFF. The CDR3 DNA sequence: TGTGCCAGCAGTCCGGTTACAGGGTCCGGGGAGCTGTTTTTT.